Presented here are 17 T cell receptor beta chains from one specimen sequenced in a study of blood T cell repertoires in COVID-19. Profiled with immunoSEQ multiplex PCR; TCRdb holds only in-frame clones, not every one. The table lists more than 200,000 clones, around 86% of them singletons. The specimen sequenced was PBMCs or T cells enriched from blood (not recorded which). These receptor sequences come from a man younger than 45 in a cohort exposed to, infected with or recovered from COVID-19 (not recorded which).

CDR3 amino acids: CASSLTSSTGVYGNTIYF. The CDR3 region has the DNA TGTGCCAGCAGTCTAACCTCTTCGACAGGAGTTTATGGAAACACCATATATTTT. The chain has TRBV6-6 and TRBJ1-3, with D perhaps TRBD1 (6 bases). The CDR3 is 18 residues long. Trimming took off 5 bases at V and 3 bases at J, with 23 bases between the two ends. Per germline, CDR1 MNHNY and CDR2 SVGAGI (reference sequence).

V and J are TRBV28 and TRBJ1-1, with D hard to call. Germline V lookup: CDR1 MDHEN, CDR2 SYDVKM. CDR3 length equals 13 residues. Trimming shortened V by 4 bases and J by 6 bases, and 12 bases separated the two germline ends. The CDR3 here is CASSSSGDAEAFF. The CDR3 nucleotides are TGTGCCAGCAGTTCAAGTGGAGACGCTGAAGCTTTCTTT.

This clone was counted only a few times. J is TRBJ1-1 and V is TRBV4-1, with D hard to call. Trimming removed 1 base at V and 8 bases at J, with 14 bases between. The CDR3 spans 14 residues. Germline V gives CDR1 MGHRA, CDR2 YSYEKL. For the CDR3, the DNA is TGCGCCAGCAGCCAAGCTGTTATTGAGATCGAAGCTTTCTTT. Its protein is CASSQAVIEIEAFF.

The V call is TRBV7-2, the J call TRBJ2-7, with 8 positions matching TRBD2. Germline V gene lookup returns CDR1 SGHTA and CDR2 FQGNSA. J gave up 4 bases and V 2 bases, and 16 bases lay outside the gene matches. The CDR3 extends over 18 amino acids. The CDR3 loop reads CASSLRRAGELERYEQYF. DNA for the CDR3: TGTGCCAGCAGCTTACGGCGAGCGGGAGAATTGGAGCGATACGAGCAGTACTTC. The complete variable domain, with remaining parts taken from reference TRBV7-2 and TRBJ2-7, reads GAGVSQSPSNKVTEKGKDVELRCDPISGHTALYWYRQSLGQGLEFLIYFQGNSAPDKSGLPSDRFSAERTGGSVSTLTIQRTQQEDSAVYLCASSLRRAGELERYEQYFGPGTRLTVT.

The chain has TRBV15 and TRBJ2-1; 8 bases align to TRBD1. V dropped 0 bases and J dropped 14; count of bases not matched to a gene: 9. Germline V lookup: CDR1 LNHNV, CDR2 YYDKDF (reference sequence). The CDR3 has 14 residues. CDR3 sequence: CATSRDRGLGFKFF. The CDR3 DNA sequence: TGTGCCACCAGCAGAGACAGGGGGCTGGGGTTTAAGTTCTTC.

The V and J genes are TRBV6-4 and TRBJ2-1, with 7 nucleotides matching TRBD2. V was clipped by 6 bases and J by 6 bases; unmatched bases: 17. Germline V gene lookup returns CDR1 MRHNA and CDR2 SNTAGT. This CDR3 is 17 amino acids long. The DNA for the CDR3 is TGTGCCAGCAGCGGGACCCCGTTCGAGCGGGATTTCAATGAGCAGTTCTTC. This translates into CASSGTPFERDFNEQFF.

This sequence joins TRBV5-1 and TRBJ2-1; tentatively, D is TRBD2 (5 bases). The CDR3 runs 14 residues. CDR1 is SGHRS and CDR2 is YFSETQ in the germline V gene. Trimming pared 0 bases from V and 6 bases from J, leaving 10 bases between. In nucleotides, the CDR3 is TGCGCCAGCAGCTTGGGGTCTAGCAGCAATGAGCAGTTCTTC. It translates to CASSLGSSSNEQFF.

The chain combines TRBV11-1 with TRBJ2-3; D unresolved. The V gene lost 5 bases and the J gene lost 3 bases, with 6 bases spanning the gap. Germline CDR1 and CDR2: SGHAT and FQDESV (reference sequence). CDR3 length equals 12 residues. CDR3: CASSPGTDTQYF. Written as DNA, the CDR3 is TGTGCCAGCAGCCCCGGTACAGATACGCAGTATTTT.

V and J are TRBV6-1 and TRBJ1-3; weak D call: TRBD1 (5 bases). Looked up from germline, CDR1 is MNHNS and CDR2 is SASEGT. The ends were cut back, 2 bases at V and 0 bases at J, with 11 bases in the middle. The CDR3 runs 16 residues. CDR3 nucleotides: TGTGCCAGCAGTGAATGGGGCAGGAGCTCTGGAAACACCATATATTTT. Its translation is CASSEWGRSSGNTIYF.

J is TRBJ2-4 and V is TRBV28; a possible D gene is TRBD2 (6 bases). The germline V gene encodes CDR1 MDHEN and CDR2 SYDVKM. Deletions cut 10 bases from V and 7 bases from J, with 20 bases between. The CDR3 is 14 amino acids. The CDR3 DNA reads as TGTGCCACCACCGGCGGCGGGGCTCGGAACATTCAGTACTTC. This sequence encodes CATTGGGARNIQYF.

CDR3 nucleotides: TGTGCCAGCAGTTACTCAATTAGCCTTACACCCTACGAGCAGTACTTC. This gives the protein CASSYSISLTPYEQYF. The V call is TRBV6-2 or TRBV6-3, the J call TRBJ2-7; D is uncertain. CDR3 length equals 16 residues. Trimming cost V 0 bases and J 2 bases, with 14 bases left between them. Per the germline V gene, CDR1 is MNHEY and CDR2 is SVGEGT.

This clone was observed a handful of times. This chain links TRBV3-1 (or the pseudogene TRBV3-2) with TRBJ2-2, with TRBD2 as a possible D gene (5 bases). The CDR3 is 15 amino acids. Germline V CDR1 and CDR2: LGHDT, YNNKEL (reference sequence). V lost 4 bases and J 6 bases, leaving 15 bases between the germline ends. The CDR3 nucleotides are TGTGCCAGCAGCCGCCGAGTCGGGATTGCCGGGGAGCTGTTTTTT. It codes for CASSRRVGIAGELFF.

This chain uses TRBV27 with TRBJ2-5, with D possibly TRBD2 on 6 matching bases. The germline V gene has CDR1 MNHEY and CDR2 SMNVEV (reference sequence). The CDR3 totals 15 residues. Trimming took 5 bases from V and 2 from J, leaving 15 bases between them. CDR3 amino acids: CASSMLAGRQETQYF. DNA for the CDR3: TGTGCCAGCAGTATGTTGGCGGGGAGACAAGAGACCCAGTACTTC.

The chain couples TRBV9 to TRBJ1-1, with 10 positions matching TRBD1. This CDR3 spans 16 amino acids. Germline values: CDR1 SGDLS, CDR2 YYNGEE. Losses at the gene ends were 3 bases for V and 5 bases for J; bases not matched to a gene: 10. CDR3 nucleotide sequence: TGTGCCAGCAGCGGCTCGTCCGGGACAGGGGTGACTGAAGCTTTCTTT. Protein product: CASSGSSGTGVTEAFF.

V gene TRBV15 combines with J gene TRBJ2-1; tentative D call: TRBD1 (5 bases). Trimming stripped 5 bases from V and 2 bases from J, with 10 bases between. The CDR3 runs 14 residues. Looked up from germline, CDR1 is LNHNV and CDR2 is YYDKDF (reference sequence). CDR3 residues: CATSGRQTYNEQFF. The CDR3 coding sequence is TGTGCCACCAGCGGCCGACAGACCTACAATGAGCAGTTCTTC.

The chain combines TRBV28 with TRBJ2-5; D gene unclear. The CDR3 has 12 residues. With 5 bases removed from V and 4 bases from J, the gap between germline ends came to 8 bases. Germline CDR1 and CDR2: MDHEN and SYDVKM. This chain's CDR3 is CASSTPIETQYF. The CDR3, as DNA: TGTGCCAGCAGTACCCCTATAGAGACCCAGTACTTC.

The chain combines TRBV11-3 with TRBJ1-2; TRBD1 aligns across 8 bases. The V and J ends lost 3 bases and 6 bases, in that order; junction bases with no gene match: 6. Germline V gene data show CDR1 as SGHNT and CDR2 as YENEEA. This CDR3 is built from 14 residues. The CDR3 is CASSLDREGDGYTF. The CDR3 DNA reads TGTGCCAGCAGCTTGGACAGGGAAGGAGATGGCTACACCTTC.